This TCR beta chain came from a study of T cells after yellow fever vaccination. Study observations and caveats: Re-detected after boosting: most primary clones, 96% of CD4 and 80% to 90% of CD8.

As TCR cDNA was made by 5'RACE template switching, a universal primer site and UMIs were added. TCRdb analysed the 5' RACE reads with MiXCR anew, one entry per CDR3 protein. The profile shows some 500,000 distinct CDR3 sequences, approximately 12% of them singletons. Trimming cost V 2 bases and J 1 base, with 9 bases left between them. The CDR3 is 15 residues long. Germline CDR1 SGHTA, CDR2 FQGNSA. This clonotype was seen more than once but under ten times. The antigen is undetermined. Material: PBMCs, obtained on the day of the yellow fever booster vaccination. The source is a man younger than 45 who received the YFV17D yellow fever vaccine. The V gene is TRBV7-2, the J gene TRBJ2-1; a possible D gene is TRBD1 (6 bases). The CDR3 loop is CASSLTRGSYNEQFF. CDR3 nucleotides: TGTGCCAGCAGCTTAACCAGGGGATCCTACAATGAGCAGTTCTTC. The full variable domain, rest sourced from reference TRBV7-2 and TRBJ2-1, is GAGVSQSPSNKVTEKGKDVELRCDPISGHTALYWYRQSLGQGLEFLIYFQGNSAPDKSGLPSDRFSAERTGGSVSTLTIQRTQQEDSAVYLCASSLTRGSYNEQFFGPGTRLTVL.